The next 3 T cell receptor beta chains were all read from a single sample in a study of beta chain features in type 1 diabetes. As every portion of the isolated RNA was reverse transcribed, the sequencing read expressed TCRB transcripts. The data were produced by immunoSEQ multiplex PCR, yet TCRdb's version contains in-frame clones alone and is incomplete. The table records fewer than 250,000 clones, around 65% of them present only once. The sample comprised naive CD4+ T cells from blood. The source of these receptors is a man aged 25-40 years in good health.

Comments on this clone: Other nucleotide sequences in the sample specify the same CDR3. V usage is TRBV30 and J usage is TRBJ2-7, with 9 bases identical to TRBD1. CDR3 length: 14 residues. Trimming cost V 2 bases and J 4 bases; bases outside gene matches: 6. CDR1 and CDR2 from the germline V gene are GTSNPN and SVGIG (reference sequence). DNA for the CDR3: TGTGCCTGGAGTCCGGGGACAGGGACTTACGAGCAGTACTTC. Encoded protein: CAWSPGTGTYEQYF.

The genes are TRBV23-1 and TRBJ2-5; 9 nucleotides line up with TRBD2. TRBV23-1 belongs to the ORF category, with a function that is uncertain. The V and J ends lost 4 bases and 6 bases, in that order; junction bases with no gene match: 12. The CDR3 contains 16 residues. CDR3 sequence: CASSPLYGSGRQTQYF. The CDR3 DNA reads as TGCGCCAGCAGTCCCCTTTATGGTAGCGGGAGACAGACCCAGTACTTC.

This clone has only a few counts. The rearrangement uses TRBV4-1 and TRBJ2-1; the D gene is possibly TRBD2 (6 bases). The CDR3 sequence is 15 residues long. The V gene's germline CDR1 is MGHRA and CDR2 YSYEKL. V lost 3 bases to trimming and J lost 3 bases, with 12 bases between them. Here the CDR3 DNA reads TGCGCCAGCAGCCAGGAAGGCGGGAACTACAATGAGCAGTTCTTC. Protein: CASSQEGGNYNEQFF.